What follows are 24 T cell receptor beta chains derived from one specimen sequenced in a study of OX40 agonist ivuxolimab in advanced cancers. Profiling relied on immunoSEQ multiplex PCR, and the TCRdb table lists in-frame clones only, not all of them. The table shows 56,000 or so clones, with roughly 85% occurring only once. Sequencing was performed on CD4+ or CD8+ T cells sorted from blood, taken in a trial of the OX40 agonist ivuxolimab. These receptors came from an adult with an advanced solid tumor such as melanoma, head and neck, liver or kidney cancer.

The chain employs TRBV5-1 and TRBJ2-1, with 7 bases lining up with TRBD1. The CDR3 is made up of 15 amino acids. Trimming removed 0 bases from V and 0 bases from J; junction bases left unmatched: 0. Per the germline V gene, CDR1 is SGHRS and CDR2 is YFSETQ. CDR3 residues: CASSLGDSSYNEQFF. The CDR3 bases are TGCGCCAGCAGCTTGGGGGACAGCTCCTACAATGAGCAGTTCTTC.

This chain uses TRBV6-1 with TRBJ1-2; D unresolved. Trimming took off 4 bases at V and 7 bases at J, with 13 bases between the two ends. CDR1 and CDR2 (germline): MNHNS, SASEGT. The CDR3 length is 13 residues. The CDR3 nucleotides read TGTGCCAGCAGTGCCATCTCGGGCCGTGGCTACACCTTC. Protein: CASSAISGRGYTF.

This chain links TRBV7-2 with TRBJ2-5; 7 positions match TRBD2. CDR3 length equals 14 residues. CDR1 is SGHTA, CDR2 FQGNSA, per germline. The ends lost 6 bases at V and 11 bases at J; junction bases unmatched: 15. CDR3 DNA: TGTGCCAGCAGAATACTTGACTGGGGGGGAGAGCAGTACTTC. It encodes CASRILDWGGEQYF. Looking up the rest from reference TRBV7-2 and TRBJ2-5 gives the full variable domain: GAGVSQSPSNKVTEKGKDVELRCDPISGHTALYWYRQSLGQGLEFLIYFQGNSAPDKSGLPSDRFSAERTGGSVSTLTIQRTQQEDSAVYLCASRILDWGGEQYFGPGTRLLVL.

This rearrangement joins TRBV5-4 to TRBJ1-1; tentative D call: TRBD1 (5 bases). CDR1 is SGHNT, CDR2 YYREEE, per germline (reference sequence). Trimming removed 6 bases from V and 7 bases from J, with 10 bases in between. This CDR3 is 11 amino acids long. The CDR3 DNA is TGTGCCAGCATGATGGGGGGTGAAGCTTTCTTT. It encodes CASMMGGEAFF.

The CDR3 bases are TGTGCCAGCTCACCTATAGCGGGGGACTCCTACAATGAGCAGTTCTTC. Residues: CASSPIAGDSYNEQFF. This sequence joins TRBV18 and TRBJ2-1, with TRBD2 matching over 9 bases. V gave up 3 bases and J gave up 0 bases; unmatched junction bases: 3. Germline V gene data show CDR1 as KGHSH and CDR2 as LQKENI. The CDR3 has 16 residues.

The chain couples TRBV28 to TRBJ2-7; 7 bases map to TRBD1. The length of the CDR3 is 13 residues. Germline CDR1 and CDR2: MDHEN and SYDVKM. V trimming: 3 bases; J trimming: 3 bases; junction bases outside the gene matches: 2. As DNA, the CDR3 is TGTGCCAGCAGTTTGGGGACAGTCTACGAGCAGTACTTC. This codes for CASSLGTVYEQYF.

This chain uses TRBV7-9 with TRBJ2-1; TRBD1 is a possible D gene (6 bases). The CDR3 spans 14 residues. The V gene lost 2 bases and the J gene lost 8 bases, with 13 bases spanning the gap. Germline V gene sequence: CDR1 SEHNR, CDR2 FQNEAQ (reference sequence). Here the CDR3 reads CASSLIGGNDEQFF. DNA for the CDR3: TGTGCCAGCAGCTTAATAGGGGGTAACGATGAGCAGTTCTTC.

V usage is TRBV15 and J usage is TRBJ2-3; 9 bases agree with TRBD2. From germline, CDR1 is LNHNV and CDR2 YYDKDF (reference sequence). V trimming: 0 bases; J trimming: 1 base; junction bases outside the gene matches: 2. The CDR3 consists of 16 residues. CDR3 nucleotide sequence: TGTGCCACCAGCAGAGAACTAGCGGGTGGCACAGATACGCAGTATTTT. Translated, it gives CATSRELAGGTDTQYF.

V is TRBV28 and J is TRBJ1-1; the D is unclear. V shed 5 bases and J shed 4 bases, with 14 bases lying between them. Germline V gene sequence: CDR1 MDHEN, CDR2 SYDVKM. This CDR3 spans 14 amino acids. This CDR3 reads CASSLAEVGTEAFF. CDR3 sequence (DNA): TGTGCCAGCAGTCTCGCCGAGGTTGGCACTGAAGCTTTCTTT.

The rearrangement joins TRBV10-3 to TRBJ1-1; D gene uncertain. V dropped 5 bases and J dropped 0 bases, with 7 bases sitting between them. The CDR3 has 13 amino acids. CDR1 and CDR2 from the germline V gene are ENHRY and SYGVKD. CDR3 protein: CAISTRMNTEAFF. The CDR3 coding sequence is TGTGCCATCAGTACCCGGATGAACACTGAAGCTTTCTTT.

The rearrangement uses TRBV6-1 and TRBJ1-6; the D is unclear. The CDR3 sequence is 16 residues long. The ends were cut back, 1 base at V and 0 bases at J, with 7 bases in the middle. The germline V gene has CDR1 MNHNS and CDR2 SASEGT. Here the CDR3 DNA reads TGTGCCAGCAGTGAAGGCCCGAGCTCCTATAATTCACCCCTCCACTTT. Translating it yields CASSEGPSSYNSPLHF.

The CDR3 coding sequence is TGTGCCAGCAGCGTCGACTCGCCTAGGGATGAGCAGTTCTTC. It encodes CASSVDSPRDEQFF. The rearrangement uses TRBV9 and TRBJ2-1; D is uncertain. This CDR3 has 14 residues. Germline-derived CDR1 and CDR2 are SGDLS and YYNGEE. The ends were cut back, 2 bases at V and 8 bases at J, with 14 bases in the middle.

This rearrangement joins TRBV5-1 to TRBJ2-5; the match to TRBD2 covers 8 bases. Trimming took 0 bases from V and 2 from J; bases not matched to a gene: 0. The CDR3 consists of 14 residues. The germline V gene encodes CDR1 SGHRS and CDR2 YFSETQ. CDR3 sequence reads: CASSLAGGQETQYF. In DNA, the CDR3 is TGCGCCAGCAGCTTGGCGGGGGGGCAAGAGACCCAGTACTTC. The full variable domain, completed using reference TRBV5-1 and TRBJ2-5, is KAGVTQTPRYLIKTRGQQVTLSCSPISGHRSVSWYQQTPGQGLQFLFEYFSETQRNKGNFPGRFSGRQFSNSRSEMNVSTLELGDSALYLCASSLAGGQETQYFGPGTRLLVL.

The chain employs TRBV6-1 and TRBJ1-1; D gene ambiguous. V was pared by 7 bases and J by 6 bases, with 15 bases between. The length of the CDR3 is 13 residues. CDR1 and CDR2 from the germline V gene are MNHNS and SASEGT. CDR3 in DNA: TGTGCCAGCAAGATCGCCACTTGGGCTGAAGCTTTCTTT. Translated, it gives CASKIATWAEAFF.

The CDR3 region has the DNA TGTGCCAGCAGAGGACAGGGGCAGGGAGAGACCCAGTACTTC. It encodes CASRGQGQGETQYF. The chain employs TRBV28 and TRBJ2-5; 9 bases match TRBD1. This CDR3 has 14 amino acids. V trimming: 6 bases; J trimming: 4 bases; junction bases outside the gene matches: 6. Germline V gives CDR1 MDHEN, CDR2 SYDVKM.

The gene calls are TRBV5-1 and TRBJ2-5; D possibly matches TRBD1 or TRBD2 (5 bases each). The ends were cut back, 4 bases at V and 3 bases at J, with 13 bases in the middle. CDR3 length equals 14 residues. From germline, CDR1 is SGHRS and CDR2 YFSETQ. CDR3 in DNA: TGCGCCAGCAGCCCAGGGACGGAGAAAGAGACCCAGTACTTC. Protein: CASSPGTEKETQYF.

The chain links TRBV10-3 to TRBJ2-6; 11 nucleotides align to TRBD1. The germline CDR1 and CDR2 sequences are ENHRY and SYGVKD. The length of the CDR3 is 20 residues. The V gene end was trimmed by 4 bases and the J gene end by 0 bases; junction bases not matched to a gene: 11. The CDR3 bases are TGTGCCATCAGTGCCCCTCCCGGGACAGGGGGTCCCTCTGGGGCCAACGTCCTGACTTTC. Translation gives CAISAPPGTGGPSGANVLTF.

This chain connects TRBV11-3 to TRBJ2-3; 11 bases align to TRBD2. Germline values: CDR1 SGHNT, CDR2 YENEEA. With 6 bases clipped from V and 5 bases from J, the junction kept 7 bases outside the gene matches. This CDR3 is 15 amino acids long. CDR3 nucleotides: TGTGCCAGCAGAAAAATAGCGGGGGGGCAAGATACGCAGTATTTT. Its translation: CASRKIAGGQDTQYF.

V usage is TRBV9 and J usage is TRBJ1-5, with D uncertain. This CDR3 spans 13 amino acids. Trimming shortened V by 0 bases and J by 7 bases, and 8 bases separated the two germline ends. CDR1 and CDR2 (germline): SGDLS, YYNGEE. Written as DNA, the CDR3 is TGTGCCAGCAGCGTAGACGAGACACAGCCCCAGCATTTT. Translating it yields CASSVDETQPQHF.

This chain links TRBV30 with TRBJ2-7, with D perhaps matching TRBD1 (6 bases). The V and J ends lost 2 bases and 5 bases respectively, with 7 bases between them. Germline V CDR1 and CDR2: GTSNPN, SVGIG (reference sequence). The CDR3 sequence is 11 residues long. For the CDR3, the DNA is TGTGCCTGGAGTTACAGGGACGAGCAGTACTTC. Protein product: CAWSYRDEQYF.

In this sample, this clone turned up once. The rearrangement joins TRBV7-6 to TRBJ1-5; D may be TRBD1 (5 bases). With 5 bases removed from V and 6 bases from J, the gap between germline ends came to 14 bases. This CDR3 region has 14 residues. The germline V gene encodes CDR1 SGHVS and CDR2 FNYEAQ. CDR3 bases: TGTGCCAGCAGCCCACAGGAGGAGTCTCAGCCCCAGCATTTT. Translating it yields CASSPQEESQPQHF.

J is TRBJ2-7 and V is TRBV28; possible D gene TRBD1, 6 bases. The length of the CDR3 is 14 residues. Between the trimmed V and J ends, which lost 5 bases and 0 bases, there was a span of 11 bases. Germline V CDR1 and CDR2: MDHEN, SYDVKM. CDR3 coding DNA: TGTGCCAGCAGTCCTTGGACAGACTCCTACGAGCAGTACTTC. This sequence encodes CASSPWTDSYEQYF.

The chain uses TRBV29-1 and TRBJ1-2; TRBD1 is a possible D gene (5 bases). The CDR3 runs to 16 residues. Trimming left V 6 bases short and J 5 bases short, with 25 bases between. The germline V gene has CDR1 SQVTM and CDR2 ANQGSEA. The DNA for the CDR3 is TGCAGCGTGACCTCCGCCCGTCCGGGACGGAGGTATGGCTACACCTTC. Amino acids: CSVTSARPGRRYGYTF. Supplemented by reference TRBV29-1 and TRBJ1-2, the full variable domain reads SAVISQKPSRDICQRGTSLTIQCQVDSQVTMMFWYRQQPGQSLTLIATANQGSEATYESGFVIDKFPISRPNLTFSTLTVSNMSPEDSSIYLCSVTSARPGRRYGYTFGSGTRLTVV.

The rearrangement joins TRBV18 to TRBJ1-3, with D uncertain. The CDR3 is 17 amino acids. Germline loops: CDR1 KGHSH, CDR2 LQKENI. Trimming took off 2 bases at V and 4 bases at J, with 18 bases between the two ends. The CDR3 DNA sequence: TGTGCCAGCTCACCAAGGACGACGGACCAAAAGGGAAACACCATATATTTT. Translation: CASSPRTTDQKGNTIYF.